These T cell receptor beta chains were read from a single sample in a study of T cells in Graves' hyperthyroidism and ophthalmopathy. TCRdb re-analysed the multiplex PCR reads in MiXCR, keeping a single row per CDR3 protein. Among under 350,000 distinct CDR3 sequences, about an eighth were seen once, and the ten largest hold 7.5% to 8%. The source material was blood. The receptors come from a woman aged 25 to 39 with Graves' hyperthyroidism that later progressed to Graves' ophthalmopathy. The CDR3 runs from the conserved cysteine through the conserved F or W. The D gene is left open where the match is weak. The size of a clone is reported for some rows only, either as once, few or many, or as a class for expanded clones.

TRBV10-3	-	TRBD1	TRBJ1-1	CATTGDWDTEAFF	TGTGCCACAACAGGGGATTGGGACACTGAAGCTTTCTTT
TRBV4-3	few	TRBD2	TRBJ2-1	CASSQGFSGNDNEQFF	TGCGCCAGCAGCCAAGGGTTTAGCGGGAATGACAATGAGCAGTTCTTC
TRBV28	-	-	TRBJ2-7	CASSQDGRTGEYEQYF	TGTGCCAGCAGCCAAGATGGTAGGACGGGGGAATACGAGCAATACTTC
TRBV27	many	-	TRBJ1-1	CASSLATGYRNNEAFF	TGTGCCAGCAGTTTAGCCACAGGGTACCGGAACAATGAAGCTTTCTTT
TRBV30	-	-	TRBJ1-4	CAWSVGRVYEKLFF	TGTGCCTGGAGTGTTGGCAGGGTATACGAAAAACTGTTTTTT
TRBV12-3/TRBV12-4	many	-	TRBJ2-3	CASSQYRNTQYF	TGTGCCAGCAGTCAGTACAGAAATACGCAGTATTTT
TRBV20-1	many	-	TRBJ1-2	CSASVRRASGYGYTF	TGCAGTGCCTCTGTACGTAGGGCCTCTGGCTATGGCTACACCTTC
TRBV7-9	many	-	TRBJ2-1	CASSSQTVYNEQFF	TGTGCCAGCAGCTCGCAGACAGTCTACAATGAGCAGTTCTTC
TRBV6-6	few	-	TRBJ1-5	CASSYSERQPQHF	TGTGCCAGCAGTTACTCGGAGCGCCAGCCCCAGCATTTT
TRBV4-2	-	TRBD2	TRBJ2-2	CASSPRGSGGEGPGELFF	TGTGCCAGCAGCCCTAGAGGGTCGGGAGGCGAAGGACCCGGGGAGCTGTTTTTT
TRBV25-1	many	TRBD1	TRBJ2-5	CASSDLTGGRETQYF	TGTGCCAGCAGTGATCTTACAGGGGGCAGGGAGACCCAGTACTTC
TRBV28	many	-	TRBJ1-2	CASSPMVPVGGYTF	TGTGCCAGCAGTCCGATGGTCCCGGTTGGGGGCTACACCTTC